The 6 T cell receptor beta chains reported below all come from one sample, sequenced in a study of shared clonotypes between healthy human individuals. TCRdb's copy holds only in-frame clones and misses some; the assay was immunoSEQ multiplex PCR. Among about 2.5 million clones, roughly 92% were seen once, and the ten largest hold roughly 0.34%. Sequenced sample: naive CD4+ T cells from PBMCs. Sample subset: CD45RA+ positively selected. The receptors originated from a man between 18 and 35 years old in good health. Some clones in this sample may be carry-over from other donors' samples.

The chain is built from TRBV6-5 and TRBJ1-2, with D tentatively TRBD1 (5 bases). Between the trimmed V and J ends, which lost 8 bases and 3 bases, there was a span of 10 bases. CDR1 is MNHEY and CDR2 is SVGAGI in the germline V gene. The CDR3 runs 12 residues. The CDR3 DNA reads TGTGCCAGCGGAACCAGGGACTATGGCTACACCTTC. Translation: CASGTRDYGYTF.

This chain links TRBV11-2 with TRBJ2-5; 7 bases line up with TRBD1. Germline V gene sequence: CDR1 SGHAT, CDR2 FQNNGV. The CDR3 loop spans 15 amino acids. Trimming cost V 5 bases and J 5 bases; bases outside gene matches: 11. The CDR3: CASSRSTLGGETQYF. The CDR3 DNA sequence: TGTGCCAGCAGCCGCAGCACCCTAGGGGGCGAGACCCAGTACTTC.

The V and J genes are TRBV6-1 and TRBJ2-1, with a tentative D call TRBD2 (6 bases). With 0 bases removed from V and 3 bases from J, the gap between germline ends came to 18 bases. CDR1 and CDR2 (germline): MNHNS, SASEGT. The CDR3 sequence is 18 residues long. CDR3: CASSEAGRGGTLYNEQFF. Written as DNA, the CDR3 is TGTGCCAGCAGTGAAGCGGGTAGGGGCGGGACCCTCTACAATGAGCAGTTCTTC.

This chain links TRBV29-1 with TRBJ2-7; D ambiguous. The germline CDR1 and CDR2 sequences are SQVTM and ANQGSEA. This CDR3 has 11 amino acids. V was shortened by 7 bases and J by 2 bases, with 9 bases between the two germline ends. The CDR3 region has the DNA TGCAGCGCTAGTCGGGCCTACGAGCAGTACTTC. Its protein is CSASRAYEQYF.

The J gene is TRBJ1-2, the V gene TRBV28; 8 nucleotides agree with TRBD1. Per germline, CDR1 MDHEN and CDR2 SYDVKM. J lost 4 bases, V lost 6 bases, and 10 bases had no gene match. The CDR3 loop spans 15 amino acids. CDR3 region: CASRSGQGSPYGYTF. In DNA form, the CDR3 reads TGTGCCAGCAGGTCCGGACAGGGCTCACCCTATGGCTACACCTTC.

The V gene is TRBV5-4, the J gene TRBJ2-7, with TRBD2 matching 7 bases. The ends lost 4 bases at V and 2 bases at J; junction bases unmatched: 9. The CDR3 is 15 residues long. Germline loops: CDR1 SGHNT, CDR2 YYREEE (reference sequence). The CDR3 region is CASSRSGGGPYEQYF. CDR3 coding DNA: TGTGCCAGCAGCCGAAGTGGGGGAGGGCCCTACGAGCAGTACTTC.